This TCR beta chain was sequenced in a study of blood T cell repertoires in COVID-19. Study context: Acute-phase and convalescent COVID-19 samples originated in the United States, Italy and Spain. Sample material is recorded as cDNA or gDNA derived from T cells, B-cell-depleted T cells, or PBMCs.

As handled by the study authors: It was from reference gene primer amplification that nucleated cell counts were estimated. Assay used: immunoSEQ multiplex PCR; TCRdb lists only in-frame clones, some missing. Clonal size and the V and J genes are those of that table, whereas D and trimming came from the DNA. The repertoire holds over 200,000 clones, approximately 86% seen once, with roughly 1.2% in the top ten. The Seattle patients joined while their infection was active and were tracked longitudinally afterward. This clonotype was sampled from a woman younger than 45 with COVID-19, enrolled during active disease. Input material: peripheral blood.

The CDR3 reads CAWSALPGTGGIDEKLFF. The CDR3 DNA reads as TGTGCCTGGAGTGCCCTTCCCGGGACAGGGGGGATTGATGAAAAACTGTTTTTT. This chain links TRBV30 with TRBJ1-4, with 11 bases fitting TRBD1. The CDR3 extends over 18 amino acids. From germline, CDR1 is GTSNPN and CDR2 SVGIG (reference sequence). V gave up 1 base and J gave up 6 bases; unmatched junction bases: 13.